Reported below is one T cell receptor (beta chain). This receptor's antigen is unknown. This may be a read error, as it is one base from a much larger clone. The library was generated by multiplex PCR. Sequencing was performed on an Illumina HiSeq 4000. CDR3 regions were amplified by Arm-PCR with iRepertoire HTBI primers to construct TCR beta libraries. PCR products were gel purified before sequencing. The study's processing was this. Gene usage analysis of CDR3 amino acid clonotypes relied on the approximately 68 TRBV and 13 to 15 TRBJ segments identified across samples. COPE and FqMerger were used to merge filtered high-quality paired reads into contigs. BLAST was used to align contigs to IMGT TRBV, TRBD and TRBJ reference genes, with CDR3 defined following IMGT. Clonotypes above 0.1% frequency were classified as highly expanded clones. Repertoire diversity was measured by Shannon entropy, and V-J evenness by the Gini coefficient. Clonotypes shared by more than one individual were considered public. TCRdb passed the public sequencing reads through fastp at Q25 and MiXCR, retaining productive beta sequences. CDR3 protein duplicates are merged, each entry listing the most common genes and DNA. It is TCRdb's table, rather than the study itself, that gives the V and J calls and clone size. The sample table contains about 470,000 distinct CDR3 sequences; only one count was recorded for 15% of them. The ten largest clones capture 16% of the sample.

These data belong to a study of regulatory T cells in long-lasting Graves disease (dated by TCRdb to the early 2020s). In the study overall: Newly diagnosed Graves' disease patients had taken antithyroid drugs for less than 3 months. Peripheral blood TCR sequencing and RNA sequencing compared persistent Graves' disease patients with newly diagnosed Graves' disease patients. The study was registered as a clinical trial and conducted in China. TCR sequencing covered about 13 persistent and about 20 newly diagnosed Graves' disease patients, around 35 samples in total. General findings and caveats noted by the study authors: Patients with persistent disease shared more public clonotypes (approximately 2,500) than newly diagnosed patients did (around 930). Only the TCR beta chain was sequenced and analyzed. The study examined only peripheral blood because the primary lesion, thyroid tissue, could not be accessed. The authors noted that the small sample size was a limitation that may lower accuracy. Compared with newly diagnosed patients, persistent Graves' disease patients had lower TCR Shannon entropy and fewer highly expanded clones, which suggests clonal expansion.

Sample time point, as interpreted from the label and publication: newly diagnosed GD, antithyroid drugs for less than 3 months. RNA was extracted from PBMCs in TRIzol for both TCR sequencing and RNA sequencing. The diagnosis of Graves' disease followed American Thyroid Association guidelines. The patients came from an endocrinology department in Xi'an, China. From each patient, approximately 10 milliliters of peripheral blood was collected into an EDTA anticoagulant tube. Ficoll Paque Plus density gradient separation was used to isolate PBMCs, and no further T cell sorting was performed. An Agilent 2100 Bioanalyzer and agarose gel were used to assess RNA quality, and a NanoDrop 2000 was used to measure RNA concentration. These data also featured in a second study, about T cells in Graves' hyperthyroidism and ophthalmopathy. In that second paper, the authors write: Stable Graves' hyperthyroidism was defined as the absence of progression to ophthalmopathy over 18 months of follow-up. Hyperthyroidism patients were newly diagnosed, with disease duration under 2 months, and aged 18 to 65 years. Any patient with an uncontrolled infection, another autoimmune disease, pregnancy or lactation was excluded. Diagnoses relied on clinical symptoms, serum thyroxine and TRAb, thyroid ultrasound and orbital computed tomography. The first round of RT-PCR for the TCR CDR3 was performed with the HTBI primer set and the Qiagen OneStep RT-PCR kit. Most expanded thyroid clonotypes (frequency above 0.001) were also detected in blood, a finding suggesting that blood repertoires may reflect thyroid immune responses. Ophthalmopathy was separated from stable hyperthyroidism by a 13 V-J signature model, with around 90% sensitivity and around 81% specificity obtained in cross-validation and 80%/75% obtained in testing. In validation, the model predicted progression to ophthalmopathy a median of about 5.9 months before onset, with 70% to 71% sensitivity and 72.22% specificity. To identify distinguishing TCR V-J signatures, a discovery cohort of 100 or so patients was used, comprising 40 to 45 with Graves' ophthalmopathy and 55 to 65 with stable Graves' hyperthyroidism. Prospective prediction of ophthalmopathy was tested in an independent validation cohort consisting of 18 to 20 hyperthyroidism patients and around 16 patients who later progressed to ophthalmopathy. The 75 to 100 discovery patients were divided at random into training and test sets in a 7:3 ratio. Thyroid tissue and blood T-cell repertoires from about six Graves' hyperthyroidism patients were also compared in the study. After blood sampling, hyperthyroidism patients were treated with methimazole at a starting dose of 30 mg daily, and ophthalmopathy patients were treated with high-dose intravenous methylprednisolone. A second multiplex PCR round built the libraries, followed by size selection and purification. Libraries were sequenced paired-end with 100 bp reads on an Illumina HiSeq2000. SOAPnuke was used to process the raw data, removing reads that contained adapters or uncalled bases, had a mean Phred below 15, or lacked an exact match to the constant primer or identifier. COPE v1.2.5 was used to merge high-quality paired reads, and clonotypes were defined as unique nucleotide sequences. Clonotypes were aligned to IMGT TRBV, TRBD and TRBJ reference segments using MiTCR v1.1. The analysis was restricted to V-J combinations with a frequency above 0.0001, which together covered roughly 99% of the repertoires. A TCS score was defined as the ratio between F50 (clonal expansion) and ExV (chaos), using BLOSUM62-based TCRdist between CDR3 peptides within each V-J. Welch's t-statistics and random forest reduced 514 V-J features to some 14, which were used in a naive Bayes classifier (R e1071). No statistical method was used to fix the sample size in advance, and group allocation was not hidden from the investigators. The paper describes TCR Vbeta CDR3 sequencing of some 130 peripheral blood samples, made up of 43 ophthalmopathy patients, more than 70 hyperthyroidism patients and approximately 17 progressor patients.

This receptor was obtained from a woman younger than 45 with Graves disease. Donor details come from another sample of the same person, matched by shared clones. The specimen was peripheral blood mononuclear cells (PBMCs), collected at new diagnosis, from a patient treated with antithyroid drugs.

The CDR3 is CTWSRGLAGNRNEQFF. The DNA reads TGTACCTGGAGCCGGGGACTAGCGGGAAATCGAAATGAGCAGTTCTTC. In this chain, TRBV30 is recombined with TRBJ2-1; 13 central bases correspond to TRBD2. From a lookup of the germline V gene (reference sequence), CDR1 and CDR2 are GTSNPN and SVGIG. The CDR3 sequence holds 16 residues, the cysteine and phenylalanine included. Only the CDR3 part of the read is kept: 48 bases, read in frame from the first base.